Sequencing of this TCR beta chain was carried out in a study of beta chain features in type 1 diabetes. The whole isolated RNA underwent reverse transcription, so sequencing captured expressed TCRB transcripts. The table came from immunoSEQ multiplex PCR; TCRdb's copy has only in-frame clones and leaves some out. Of 350,000 to 400,000 clones in the sample, approximately 15% were seen once. This clone turned up a few times. Source material: naive CD4+ T cells from blood. This receptor was identified in a young woman in good health.

Here the CDR3 DNA reads TGTGCCAGCAGCTGGGGACAGGGGATTAACACTGAAGCTTTCTTT. It yields the protein CASSWGQGINTEAFF. The chain has TRBV5-6 and TRBJ1-1, with 10 bases fitting TRBD1. V lost 3 bases, J lost 2 bases, and 4 bases stayed unmatched. Per germline, CDR1 SGHDT and CDR2 YYEEEE. There are 15 residues in the CDR3.